This T cell receptor (beta chain) was observed in a study of cytomegalovirus exposure and HLA in healthy donors. The study's findings and limits: According to a later analysis, most TCR beta chains associated with CMV appeared HLA-restricted. One cluster of highly shared sequence variants probably arose as a sequencing artifact.

Comment on this clone: Its antigen is still unknown.

The V gene end was trimmed by 4 bases and the J gene end by 8 bases; junction bases not matched to a gene: 4. The germline V gene has CDR1 LNHDA and CDR2 SQIVND (reference sequence). The CDR3 covers 14 residues. The PCR had 60 Vbeta and 13 Jbeta primers. The assay was immunoSEQ multiplex PCR, and TCRdb's table has in-frame clones only and misses some. Among 85,000 to 120,000 clones listed, about four fifths were seen once. The rearrangement joins TRBV19 to TRBJ1-4; 10 nucleotides line up with TRBD1. Sequences were obtained from PBMCs. This clonotype was sampled from a man aged 45-65 years in good health and CMV-seronegative. In nucleotides, the CDR3 is TGTGCCAGTAGTACAGGGACAGGGGAAGAAAAACTGTTTTTT. Encoded protein: CASSTGTGEEKLFF.